This TCR beta chain was identified in a study of T cells in Graves' hyperthyroidism and ophthalmopathy. Study-level findings and limits: Blood samples included most of the expanded thyroid clonotypes exceeding 0.001.

In regard to this clonotype: Its antigen is unidentified.

Authors of the study amplified TCR beta CDR3 regions from RNA transcripts. During a first-round RT-PCR of the TCR CDR3, the HTBI primer set was used. One entry per CDR3 protein results from TCRdb running MiXCR on the multiplex PCR reads. The repertoire holds about 640,000 distinct CDR3 sequences, with approximately 15% as singletons. There are 15 residues in the CDR3. The germline gives CDR1 LGHDT, CDR2 YNNKEL (reference sequence). Trimming removed 3 bases from V and 7 bases from J; junction bases left unmatched: 4. This chain joins TRBV3-1 and TRBJ2-1; TRBD2 matches at 12 bases. Sample: blood. This receptor was obtained from a woman in her 50s with Graves' ophthalmopathy. The CDR3 DNA follows: TGTGCCAGCAGCCATGTACTAGCGGGAGGTAATGAGCAGTTCTTC. Translating it yields CASSHVLAGGNEQFF.